This T cell receptor (beta chain) was found in a study of blood T cells in healthy people across ages. Broader study findings: Total diversity from one million sequenced T cells was likely underestimated.

This CDR3 is built from 16 residues. V was cut by 4 bases and J by 4 bases, with 17 bases left in between. Germline V gene lookup returns CDR1 KGHDR and CDR2 SFDVKD. Only a few counts were recorded for this clonotype. The antigen remains unidentified. Primers used in a second PCR of about 6 to 12 cycles were a sample-barcoded 5' primer and a J-beta primer mix. TCRdb independently ran MiXCR on the 5' RACE reads; one entry per CDR3 protein. The table has 850,000 or so distinct CDR3 sequences, roughly 26% seen once. V gene TRBV24-1 combines with J gene TRBJ2-3; the D is unclear. The specimen sequenced was blood. This TCR was recovered from a woman aged 80 or older in good health. Here the CDR3 reads CATSDPGLSSADTQYF. CDR3 nucleotide sequence: TGTGCCACCAGTGACCCGGGCCTCTCAAGTGCAGATACGCAGTATTTT.